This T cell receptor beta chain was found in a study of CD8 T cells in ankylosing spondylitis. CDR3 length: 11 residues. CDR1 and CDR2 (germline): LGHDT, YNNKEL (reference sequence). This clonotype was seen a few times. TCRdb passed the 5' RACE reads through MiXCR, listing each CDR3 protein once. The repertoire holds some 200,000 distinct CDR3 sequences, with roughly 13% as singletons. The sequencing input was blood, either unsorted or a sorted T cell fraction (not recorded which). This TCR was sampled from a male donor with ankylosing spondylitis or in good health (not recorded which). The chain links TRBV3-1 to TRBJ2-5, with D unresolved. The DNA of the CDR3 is TGTGCAAATCAACAGCAAGAGACCCAGTACTTC. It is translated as CANQQQETQYF.